A single sample is the source of the 21 T cell receptor beta chains below, sequenced in a study of monozygotic twins with inflammatory bowel disease (dated by TCRdb to between 2018 and 2021). Library preparation employed 5' RACE. The data were produced on an Illumina HiSeq 2500. Following TCRdb reprocessing, every CDR3 protein sequence forms one entry, and DNA is not provided. The table for this sample shows more than 300,000 distinct CDR3 sequences. The ten largest clones add up to 2% to 3% of the sample. Input material: blood. All receptors come from a human donor with ulcerative colitis or Crohn's disease, or a healthy co-twin of an affected twin (not recorded which).

J is TRBJ2-2 and V is TRBV7-2; absent DNA, TCRdb's TRBD2 call cannot be checked. The CDR3 spans 16 residues. Germline V gene data show CDR1 as SGHTA and CDR2 as FQGNSA. This chain's CDR3 is CASAMTPGLNTGELFF.

The genes are TRBV6-5 and TRBJ1-5. Germline V gene sequence: CDR1 MNHEY, CDR2 SVGAGI. The CDR3 is 17 amino acids. CDR3 sequence: CASSYPSGENSNQPQHF.

CDR3 region: CASSYSNPSGGPHYEQYF. The rearrangement links TRBV6-5 to TRBJ2-7; without DNA, the TCRdb call of TRBD2 cannot be checked. Germline values: CDR1 MNHEY, CDR2 SVGAGI. The length of the CDR3 is 18 residues.

The chain joins TRBV12-5 to TRBJ1-1; TCRdb selects TRBD1, and the lack of DNA leaves this call unchecked. From germline, CDR1 is LGHNT and CDR2 FRNRAP. The CDR3 loop spans 15 amino acids. The CDR3 here is CASGLLQGTNTEAFF.

The chain links TRBV7-8 to TRBJ1-1. CDR3 length: 12 residues. The germline V gene has CDR1 SGHVS and CDR2 FQNEAQ. The CDR3 region is CASSVNVREAFF.

The chain couples TRBV10-3 to TRBJ1-1. This CDR3 contains 14 residues. Germline CDR1 ENHRY, CDR2 SYGVKD. The CDR3: CAIRPESNPGGAFF.

The chain uses TRBV4-3 and TRBJ2-7; without DNA, the TCRdb call of TRBD1 cannot be checked. The CDR3 has 16 residues. Germline assignment: CDR1 LGHNA and CDR2 YSLEER. CDR3 residues: CASSQGSRGQSYEQYF.

The chain is built from TRBV27 and TRBJ2-2; TCRdb calls TRBD2, which cannot be checked without DNA. CDR3 size: 16 residues. CDR1 and CDR2 (germline): MNHEY, SMNVEV (reference sequence). The CDR3 loop reads CASSLTSGGAFGELFF.

CDR3 loop: CAWRPRTGRTDTQYF. The rearrangement links TRBV30 to TRBJ2-3; TCRdb proposes TRBD1, but this gene call is untestable without DNA. The CDR3 contains 15 residues. Looked up from germline, CDR1 is GTSNPN and CDR2 is SVGIG (reference sequence).

This rearrangement joins TRBV7-8 to TRBJ2-2. The CDR3 covers 13 residues. Germline V CDR1 and CDR2: SGHVS, FQNEAQ. The CDR3 sequence is CASSSFDTGELFF. Looking up the rest from reference TRBV7-8 and TRBJ2-2 gives the full variable domain: GAGVSQSPRYKVAKRGQDVALRCDPISGHVSLFWYQQALGQGPEFLTYFQNEAQLDKSGLPSDRFFAERPEGSVSTLKIQRTQQEDSAVYLCASSSFDTGELFFGEGSRLTVL.

The rearrangement joins TRBV7-6 to TRBJ2-3. The CDR3 spans 13 residues. Germline-derived CDR1 and CDR2 are SGHVS and FNYEAQ. CDR3 amino acids: CASSLVVGDTQYF.

The CDR3 here is CASSLEVSRGEQYF. The rearrangement links TRBV7-2 to TRBJ2-7; the D gene TCRdb calls, TRBD1, cannot be checked with no DNA. This CDR3 comprises 14 residues. Per germline, CDR1 SGHTA and CDR2 FQGNSA.

The chain combines TRBV29-1 with TRBJ1-5; TCRdb reports TRBD1, a call that lacks DNA to check it against. The CDR3 is 13 amino acids. CDR1 and CDR2 from the germline V gene are SQVTM and ANQGSEA. The CDR3: CSYGTDFNQPQHF.

The rearrangement joins TRBV6-2 or TRBV6-3 to TRBJ2-1; as DNA is missing, the TRBD1 call by TCRdb cannot be tested. Germline CDR1 is MNHEY and CDR2 is SVGEGT. This CDR3 region has 15 residues. The CDR3 is CASSRAGTGIAEQFF.

The chain uses TRBV6-5 and TRBJ2-5; with no DNA, the TCRdb D assignment of TRBD1 cannot be verified. Germline CDR1 reads MNHEY; CDR2 reads SVGAGI. The length of the CDR3 is 13 residues. Here the CDR3 reads CASRQGLIQTQYF.

This chain uses TRBV5-6 with TRBJ2-5; the D gene TCRdb calls, TRBD1, cannot be checked with no DNA. From germline, CDR1 is SGHDT and CDR2 YYEEEE. This CDR3 is built from 17 residues. This chain's CDR3 is CASSLAGSGGIQETQYF.

V usage is TRBV20-1 and J usage is TRBJ2-6. CDR1 and CDR2 from the germline V gene are DFQATT and SNEGSKA (reference sequence). This CDR3 region has 13 residues. This chain's CDR3 is CSARVSGANVLTF.

The chain recombines TRBV18 with TRBJ1-2; TCRdb names TRBD1, which stays unverified in the absence of DNA. CDR1 and CDR2 from the germline V gene are KGHSH and LQKENI. CDR3 length: 13 amino acids. The CDR3 loop reads CASSPGTDYGYTF.

The chain links TRBV6-1 to TRBJ2-7; with no DNA, the TCRdb D assignment of TRBD1 cannot be verified. Germline V CDR1 and CDR2: MNHNS, SASEGT. The CDR3 totals 14 residues. The CDR3 protein is CASSPPGQKYEQYF.

The rearrangement links TRBV11-2 to TRBJ2-1; no DNA is available, so the TRBD1 call from TCRdb remains unchecked. Looked up from germline, CDR1 is SGHAT and CDR2 is FQNNGV. The CDR3 covers 16 residues. CDR3 protein: CASSLAPGGSYNEQFF.

This chain connects TRBV12-3 or TRBV12-4 to TRBJ2-3; there is no DNA to check the TCRdb D call of TRBD1. CDR3 length: 15 residues. CDR3 in amino acids: CASSLWGSGADTQYF.